What follows are 30 T cell receptor beta chains derived from one specimen sequenced in a study of OX40 agonist ivuxolimab in advanced cancers. Method: immunoSEQ multiplex PCR; TCRdb's copy keeps in-frame clones and lacks some. The sample lists tens of thousands of clones, about 82% occurring once. The material sequenced was CD4+ or CD8+ T cells sorted from blood, taken in a trial of the OX40 agonist ivuxolimab. The receptors derive from an adult with an advanced solid tumor such as melanoma, head and neck, liver or kidney cancer.

In nucleotides, the CDR3 is TGCGCCAGCAGTTCTGGATCCGGGGGCCCCCAAGAGACCCAGTACTTC. Its translation: CASSSGSGGPQETQYF. The chain recombines TRBV5-1 with TRBJ2-5, with D perhaps TRBD1 or TRBD2 (6 bases each). V lost 5 bases to trimming and J lost 1 base, with 18 bases between them. Germline V gene lookup returns CDR1 SGHRS and CDR2 YFSETQ. The CDR3 covers 16 residues.

The V call is TRBV19, the J call TRBJ2-3, with TRBD2 matching over 10 bases. After removal of 6 bases from V and 5 bases from J, the junction contained 8 bases not matched to a gene. The CDR3 is 15 amino acids. The V gene's germline CDR1 is LNHDA and CDR2 SQIVND (reference sequence). This chain's CDR3 is CASSSASGGLDTQYF. The CDR3 DNA sequence: TGTGCCAGTAGCTCAGCTAGCGGGGGCTTAGATACGCAGTATTTT. Full variable domain (remainder filled in from reference TRBV19 and TRBJ2-3): DGGITQSPKYLFRKEGQNVTLSCEQNLNHDAMYWYRQDPGQGLRLIYYSQIVNDFQKGDIAEGYSVSREKKESFPLTVTSAQKNPTAFYLCASSSASGGLDTQYFGPGTRLTVL.

V gene TRBV5-4 combines with J gene TRBJ2-5; TRBD1 agrees at 10 bases. Germline CDR1 is SGHNT and CDR2 is YYREEE (reference sequence). J lost 3 bases, V lost 3 bases, and 11 bases had no gene match. The CDR3 has 17 residues. The CDR3 DNA reads as TGTGCCAGCAGCTCTCCCCGGGACAGGGGCCTGAAAGAGACCCAGTACTTC. Translated, it gives CASSSPRDRGLKETQYF.

This clone came up a few times. The chain combines TRBV19 with TRBJ2-7; D is tentatively TRBD1 or TRBD2 (6 bases each). Trimming left V 6 bases short and J 2 bases short, with 14 bases between. Germline V lookup: CDR1 LNHDA, CDR2 SQIVND (reference sequence). This CDR3 has 14 amino acids. The CDR3 DNA reads TGTGCCAGTAGCGTTATTAGGGGGGCCTACGAGCAGTACTTC. This codes for CASSVIRGAYEQYF.

The V call is TRBV27, the J call TRBJ2-7; 7 bases map to TRBD1. J was trimmed by 1 base and V by 0 bases; bases with no gene match: 3. CDR1 MNHEY and CDR2 SMNVEV come from the germline V gene (reference sequence). CDR3 size: 15 residues. The DNA of the CDR3 is TGTGCCAGCAGTTTATCGCTCAGGGGGTCCTACGAGCAGTACTTC. As protein: CASSLSLRGSYEQYF.

J is TRBJ2-2 and V is TRBV18; a possible D gene is TRBD2 (6 bases). This CDR3 has 15 residues. Trimming removed 7 bases from V and 4 bases from J, with 16 bases in between. CDR1 KGHSH and CDR2 LQKENI come from the germline V gene. The CDR3 sequence is CASYKGGAGTGELFF. CDR3 nucleotides: TGTGCCAGCTATAAAGGAGGGGCAGGCACCGGGGAGCTGTTTTTT. Supplemented by reference TRBV18 and TRBJ2-2, the full variable domain reads NAGVMQNPRHLVRRRGQEARLRCSPMKGHSHVYWYRQLPEEGLKFMVYLQKENIIDESGMPKERFSAEFPKEGPSILRIQQVVRGDSAAYFCASYKGGAGTGELFFGEGSRLTVL.

The V gene is TRBV28, the J gene TRBJ1-1; 7 nucleotides agree with TRBD1. V shed 6 bases, J shed 1 base, and the junction held 8 bases outside the gene matches. Germline loops: CDR1 MDHEN, CDR2 SYDVKM. This CDR3 spans 15 amino acids. DNA for the CDR3: TGTGCCAGCAGACATTCCAGGGGGGGGAACACTGAAGCTTTCTTT. As protein: CASRHSRGGNTEAFF.

This clone was seen a single time. V and J are TRBV6-5 and TRBJ2-5; 7 nucleotides line up with TRBD1. The CDR3 extends over 13 amino acids. The germline V gene has CDR1 MNHEY and CDR2 SVGAGI. After removal of 7 bases from V and 4 bases from J, the junction contained 6 bases not matched to a gene. As DNA, the CDR3 is TGTGCCAGCAAGGAGACAGGGAGAGAGACCCAGTACTTC. Translated: CASKETGRETQYF.

The sample holds a few counts of this clone. The rearrangement joins TRBV7-2 to TRBJ1-5, with 7 bases identical to TRBD1. CDR3 length equals 15 residues. Germline-derived CDR1 and CDR2 are SGHTA and FQGNSA. V lost 5 bases to trimming and J lost 5 bases; unmatched junction nucleotides: 9. The DNA for the CDR3 is TGTGCCAGCAGCGCAACAGGGGACCCGGATCAGCCCCAGCATTTT. Translation gives CASSATGDPDQPQHF.

Remarks on this clone: This sample also contains other DNA sequences that code for the same CDR3. The J gene is TRBJ1-2, the V gene TRBV5-8; no clear D gene. The ends were cut back, 4 bases at V and 5 bases at J, with 12 bases in the middle. CDR1 SGHTS and CDR2 YDEGEE come from the germline V gene. This CDR3 is 13 amino acids long. DNA for the CDR3: TGTGCCAGCAGCCGAGGCTCGGGGTATGGCTACACCTTC. The encoded protein is CASSRGSGYGYTF. Full variable domain (outside the CDR3, taken from reference TRBV5-8 and TRBJ1-2): EAGVTQSPTHLIKTRGQQATLRCSPISGHTSVYWYQQALGLGLQFLLWYDEGEERNRGNFPPRFSGRQFPNYSSELNVNALELEDSALYLCASSRGSGYGYTFGSGTRLTVV.

This clone was observed a handful of times. The chain uses TRBV5-1 and TRBJ2-2; 9 positions match TRBD1. After removal of 4 bases from V and 5 bases from J, the junction contained 9 bases not matched to a gene. CDR1 is SGHRS, CDR2 YFSETQ, per germline. The CDR3 runs to 16 residues. This chain's CDR3 is CASSDLGQGGTGELFF. The DNA of the CDR3 is TGCGCCAGCAGCGATCTGGGACAGGGAGGGACCGGGGAGCTGTTTTTT.

This clone turned up a few times. CDR3 sequence: CASTGGASTDTQYF. As DNA, the CDR3 is TGTGCCAGTACTGGGGGGGCCTCCACAGATACGCAGTATTTT. The V and J genes are TRBV19 and TRBJ2-3, with a possible D match to TRBD2 (7 bases). There are 14 residues in the CDR3. Germline lookup yields CDR1 LNHDA and CDR2 SQIVND (reference sequence). V lost 7 bases to trimming and J lost 2 bases, with 13 bases between them.

V and J are TRBV2 and TRBJ1-5; tentatively, D is TRBD1 (6 bases). There are 15 residues in the CDR3. Germline V gene lookup returns CDR1 SNHLY and CDR2 FYNNEI. V lost 2 bases, J lost 7 bases, and 15 bases lay in between. The CDR3 sequence: CASSEWGRGGQPQHF. The CDR3 bases are TGTGCCAGCAGTGAATGGGGCAGGGGTGGACAGCCCCAGCATTTT.

The rearrangement uses TRBV9 and TRBJ1-2; TRBD1 is a possible D gene (5 bases). The ends were cut back, 0 bases at V and 2 bases at J, with 14 bases in the middle. CDR3 length equals 16 residues. Per the germline V gene, CDR1 is SGDLS and CDR2 is YYNGEE. CDR3 loop: CASSVGIPGGNYGYTF. The CDR3 nucleotides are TGTGCCAGCAGCGTAGGTATCCCGGGGGGAAACTATGGCTACACCTTC.

This clone was seen more than once but under ten times. The chain joins TRBV4-1 to TRBJ2-1, with 9 bases identical to TRBD2. The V and J ends lost 10 bases and 4 bases, in that order; junction bases with no gene match: 5. The CDR3 runs 13 residues. Germline values: CDR1 MGHRA, CDR2 YSYEKL. CDR3 sequence (DNA): TGCGCCACAGCGGGGGGACCTTACAATGAGCAGTTCTTC. The encoded protein is CATAGGPYNEQFF.

The rearrangement links TRBV6-5 to TRBJ2-3, with 10 bases identical to TRBD2. There are 13 residues in the CDR3. Per germline, CDR1 MNHEY and CDR2 SVGAGI. Trimming took 8 bases from V and 4 from J; bases not matched to a gene: 3. The CDR3 here is CASGTSVPDTQYF. The CDR3 region has the DNA TGTGCCAGCGGGACTAGCGTACCAGATACGCAGTATTTT.

This clone was seen a few times. One junction end does not reproduce the germline sequence, and a read error may be involved. The gene calls are TRBV28 and TRBJ1-3; no clear D. The CDR3 is 11 amino acids. Germline CDR1 MDHEN, CDR2 SYDVKM. CDR3 amino acids: CASSGYAGVGF. The DNA for the CDR3 is TGTGCCAGCAGTGGGTACGCTGGGGTGGGTTTT.

This clone was detected many times. This sequence joins TRBV11-3 and TRBJ2-7; maybe TRBD1 (6 bases). The CDR3 runs 13 residues. Trimming pared 2 bases from V and 5 bases from J, leaving 10 bases between. Per the germline V gene, CDR1 is SGHNT and CDR2 is YENEEA. CDR3 sequence: CASSLSYRDEQYF. DNA for the CDR3: TGTGCCAGCAGCTTAAGTTACAGGGACGAGCAGTACTTC.

J is TRBJ1-4 and V is TRBV5-1; D possibly corresponds to TRBD1 (5 bases). CDR3 length: 15 residues. The V gene's germline CDR1 is SGHRS and CDR2 YFSETQ. V lost 3 bases to trimming and J lost 7 bases, with 16 bases between them. The CDR3 here is CASSSIGGAGEKLFF. The CDR3 bases are TGCGCCAGCAGCTCTATTGGTGGGGCAGGTGAAAAACTGTTTTTT.

This chain joins TRBV6-6 and TRBJ1-1; 8 bases agree with TRBD1. Germline V gene sequence: CDR1 MNHNY, CDR2 SVGAGI (reference sequence). J gave up 6 bases and V 10 bases, and 13 bases lay outside the gene matches. The CDR3 length is 14 residues. CDR3 in amino acids: CATSFFGQGAEAFF. CDR3 nucleotides: TGTGCCACTTCGTTTTTCGGACAGGGTGCTGAAGCTTTCTTT.

This rearrangement joins TRBV18 to TRBJ2-5, with TRBD1 matching 7 bases. Looked up from germline, CDR1 is KGHSH and CDR2 is LQKENI. The CDR3 spans 15 residues. The V gene end was trimmed by 3 bases and the J gene end by 4 bases; junction bases not matched to a gene: 8. The CDR3 sequence is CASSPVQGSPETQYF. In DNA, the CDR3 is TGTGCCAGCTCACCGGTACAGGGGTCCCCAGAGACCCAGTACTTC.

The gene calls are TRBV27 and TRBJ2-4, with D uncertain. CDR3 length: 13 residues. The germline CDR1 and CDR2 sequences are MNHEY and SMNVEV (reference sequence). V was clipped by 10 bases and J by 0 bases, with 10 bases between them. The DNA for the CDR3 is TGTGCCACCAAAATCATAGCCAAAAACATTCAGTACTTC. As protein: CATKIIAKNIQYF.

The J gene is TRBJ2-6, the V gene TRBV2, with D maybe TRBD2 (5 bases). Germline-derived CDR1 and CDR2 are SNHLY and FYNNEI. V lost 6 bases to trimming and J lost 0 bases, with 9 bases between them. This CDR3 spans 15 amino acids. CDR3 sequence: CASSARGSGANVLTF. The CDR3 DNA reads TGTGCCAGCAGCGCACGGGGCTCTGGGGCCAACGTCCTGACTTTC.

This clone was seen more than once but under ten times. J is TRBJ2-3 and V is TRBV30, with D uncertain. Germline assignment: CDR1 GTSNPN and CDR2 SVGIG (reference sequence). Trimming left V 0 bases short and J 8 bases short, with 12 bases between. The CDR3 is made up of 13 amino acids. The CDR3 region has the DNA TGTGCCTGGAGTGTACGGATCCCTCCTACGCAGTATTTT. Translation: CAWSVRIPPTQYF.

CDR3 amino acids: CASSLGGAGNQPQHF. In DNA, the CDR3 is TGTGCCAGCAGCTTGGGAGGGGCGGGCAATCAGCCCCAGCATTTT. The rearrangement uses TRBV5-8 and TRBJ1-5, with D possibly TRBD1 on 5 matching bases. CDR1 is SGHTS, CDR2 YDEGEE, per germline. CDR3 size: 15 residues. V lost 0 bases and J 2 bases, leaving 9 bases between the germline ends.

The chain uses TRBV7-9 and TRBJ1-2; D might be TRBD1 (5 bases). The CDR3 has 13 amino acids. Germline V gene data show CDR1 as SEHNR and CDR2 as FQNEAQ (reference sequence). Trimming took off 4 bases at V and 7 bases at J, with 13 bases between the two ends. The CDR3 region has the DNA TGTGCCAGCAGCTACGGAGGGACTAGTGGCTACACCTTC. Encoded protein: CASSYGGTSGYTF. The full variable domain, completed using reference TRBV7-9 and TRBJ1-2, is DTGVSQNPRHKITKRGQNVTFRCDPISEHNRLYWYRQTLGQGPEFLTYFQNEAQLEKSRLLSDRFSAERPKGSFSTLEIQRTEQGDSAMYLCASSYGGTSGYTFGSGTRLTVV.

This clone was recorded a few times. The V gene is TRBV11-2, the J gene TRBJ2-7; the match to TRBD2 covers 7 bases. This CDR3 spans 14 amino acids. Trimming removed 1 base from V and 5 bases from J; junction bases left unmatched: 5. Germline V lookup: CDR1 SGHAT, CDR2 FQNNGV. CDR3 in amino acids: CASSLVGGDHEQYF. The CDR3 DNA sequence: TGTGCCAGCAGCTTAGTGGGGGGGGACCACGAGCAGTACTTC.

The rearrangement links TRBV11-2 to TRBJ1-6; unclear D gene. V gave up 2 bases and J gave up 7 bases, with 15 bases separating them. The CDR3 loop spans 16 amino acids. Per germline, CDR1 SGHAT and CDR2 FQNNGV. For the CDR3, the DNA is TGTGCCAGCAGCTTATCGACCGCGGTCGGAAATTCACCCCTCCACTTT. Amino acid sequence: CASSLSTAVGNSPLHF.

The chain recombines TRBV5-6 with TRBJ1-1; D is unclear. The germline CDR1 and CDR2 sequences are SGHDT and YYEEEE. This CDR3 region has 14 residues. V lost 0 bases and J 1 base, leaving 7 bases between the germline ends. The CDR3 nucleotides are TGTGCCAGCAGCTTGGTGCGGGGGAACACTGAAGCTTTCTTT. This gives the protein CASSLVRGNTEAFF.

The genes are TRBV5-5 and TRBJ1-1, with 9 bases fitting TRBD1. This CDR3 has 18 amino acids. The ends lost 0 bases at V and 0 bases at J; junction bases unmatched: 9. Looked up from germline, CDR1 is SGHKS and CDR2 is YYEKEE (reference sequence). The CDR3 reads CASSLVARDRVLNTEAFF. In DNA form, the CDR3 reads TGTGCCAGCAGCTTGGTGGCTCGGGACAGGGTTCTGAACACTGAAGCTTTCTTT.